This T cell receptor beta chain was sequenced during a study of blood T cells in healthy people across ages. Whole-study results and caveats: More naive CD4+ cells and higher diversity marked long-lived donors relative to aged donors.

A second about 7 to 12 cycle PCR used barcoded and J-beta primers. One entry per CDR3 protein, called by TCRdb with MiXCR from the 5' RACE reads. The profile shows hundreds of thousands of distinct CDR3 sequences, around 31% of them singletons. This clonotype was observed many times. Its antigen is still unknown. Every sample gave at least 6 micrograms of total RNA when it was extracted. J was trimmed by 0 bases and V by 7 bases; bases with no gene match: 6. There are 16 residues in the CDR3. From germline, CDR1 is MNHEY and CDR2 SVGAGI. The receptor's source is a woman of 80 years or more in good health. Sequencing used blood. The gene calls are TRBV6-5 and TRBJ1-4; 9 nucleotides align to TRBD1. The CDR3 protein is CASTPTGGPTNEKLFF. The CDR3 DNA is TGTGCCAGCACGCCGACAGGGGGGCCAACTAATGAAAAACTGTTTTTT.